Presented here are 21 T cell receptor beta chains from one specimen sequenced in a study of blood T cell repertoires in COVID-19. Assay used: immunoSEQ multiplex PCR; TCRdb lists only in-frame clones, some missing. Among around 250,000 clones listed, over 75% were seen once. Material: peripheral blood. These receptors originate from a man aged 30-40 years who had recovered from COVID-19.

This CDR3 reads CASSAGSGGETQYF. In DNA, the CDR3 is TGTGCCAGCAGCGCCGGTAGCGGGGGGGAGACCCAGTACTTC. The chain carries TRBV9 and TRBJ2-5, with 10 bases aligning to TRBD2. The CDR3 loop spans 14 amino acids. Trimming at V came to 3 bases and at J to 5 bases, leaving 4 bases not matched to a gene. The V gene's germline CDR1 is SGDLS and CDR2 YYNGEE.

The CDR3 spells CAISPGLAGGLSYNEQFF. The CDR3 coding sequence is TGTGCCATCAGTCCGGGACTAGCGGGGGGGCTCTCCTACAATGAGCAGTTCTTC. The chain uses TRBV10-3 and TRBJ2-1, with TRBD2 matching over 16 bases. Germline CDR1 and CDR2: ENHRY and SYGVKD. J was trimmed by 0 bases and V by 5 bases; bases with no gene match: 4. This CDR3 spans 18 amino acids.

This rearrangement joins TRBV28 to TRBJ1-5, with 11 bases that match TRBD1. The CDR3 covers 18 residues. V trimming: 5 bases; J trimming: 5 bases; junction bases outside the gene matches: 14. Germline-derived CDR1 and CDR2 are MDHEN and SYDVKM. The CDR3 DNA sequence: TGTGCCAGCAGTACAAATGCCGGGACAGGGGGTTATTATCAGCCCCAGCATTTT. Translating gives CASSTNAGTGGYYQPQHF.

The CDR3 loop is CASLGGGGYEQYF. CDR3 DNA sequence: TGTGCCAGCTTGGGCGGGGGCGGCTACGAGCAGTACTTC. The V gene is TRBV18, the J gene TRBJ2-7; D perhaps matches TRBD2 (7 bases). V lost 7 bases and J 3 bases, leaving 13 bases between the germline ends. From germline, CDR1 is KGHSH and CDR2 LQKENI. The CDR3 sequence is 13 residues long. The full variable domain, in which reference TRBV18 and TRBJ2-7 provide the parts outside the CDR3, is NAGVMQNPRHLVRRRGQEARLRCSPMKGHSHVYWYRQLPEEGLKFMVYLQKENIIDESGMPKERFSAEFPKEGPSILRIQQVVRGDSAAYFCASLGGGGYEQYFGPGTRLTVT.

The chain couples TRBV27 to TRBJ1-2, with 7 bases lining up with TRBD1. The CDR3 is 14 residues long. Germline CDR1 reads MNHEY; CDR2 reads SMNVEV (reference sequence). V lost 3 bases and J lost 5; bases outside the gene matches: 6. CDR3 sequence reads: CASSFGTALYGYTF. DNA of the CDR3: TGTGCCAGCAGTTTCGGGACAGCCCTTTATGGCTACACCTTC.

This clone showed up just a few times. The V and J genes are TRBV25-1 and TRBJ2-3, with D maybe TRBD2 (5 bases). This CDR3 has 14 amino acids. V was trimmed by 3 bases and J by 3 bases, leaving 10 bases between them. Germline-derived CDR1 and CDR2 are MGHDK and SYGVNS. This CDR3 reads CASSDTLVTDTQYF. Here the CDR3 DNA reads TGTGCCAGCAGTGACACACTAGTTACAGATACGCAGTATTTT.

For this clone: Different DNA sequences within this sample yield the same CDR3. The V gene is TRBV18, the J gene TRBJ1-1; TRBD1 matches 8 bases. After removal of 3 bases from V and 1 base from J, the junction contained 1 base not matched to a gene. The CDR3 covers 14 residues. Germline V gene lookup returns CDR1 KGHSH and CDR2 LQKENI. The CDR3 DNA sequence: TGTGCCAGCTCACCTGGACAGGGGAACACTGAAGCTTTCTTT. Translation gives CASSPGQGNTEAFF.

The gene calls are TRBV19 and TRBJ1-2; D is perhaps TRBD1 (5 bases). This CDR3 region has 13 residues. CDR1 is LNHDA, CDR2 SQIVND, per germline (reference sequence). V shed 3 bases and J shed 4 bases, with 9 bases lying between them. The chain's CDR3 is CASSIGGSYGYTF. CDR3 nucleotide sequence: TGTGCCAGTAGTATCGGGGGTAGCTATGGCTACACCTTC.

This rearrangement joins TRBV11-3 to TRBJ2-2; a possible D gene is TRBD2 (5 bases). V lost 0 bases and J lost 9, with 5 bases in between. CDR3 length equals 12 residues. Germline CDR1 and CDR2: SGHNT and YENEEA. CDR3 bases: TGTGCCAGCAGCTTAGACGGGAGGGAGCTGTTTTTT. Its protein is CASSLDGRELFF. The variable domain in full, completed from reference TRBV11-3 and TRBJ2-2, reads EAGVVQSPRYKIIEKKQPVAFWCNPISGHNTLYWYLQNLGQGPELLIRYENEEAVDDSQLPKDRFSAERLKGVDSTLKIQPAELGDSAVYLCASSLDGRELFFGEGSRLTVL.

The genes are TRBV7-9 and TRBJ2-3; 8 bases line up with TRBD2. Germline CDR1 is SEHNR and CDR2 is FQNEAQ (reference sequence). This CDR3 spans 14 amino acids. Trimming at V came to 6 bases and at J to 9 bases, leaving 11 bases not matched to a gene. The CDR3, as DNA: TGTGCCAGCAGGCCTCCCTCGGGGGGGGGAACGCAGTATTTT. This sequence encodes CASRPPSGGGTQYF.

The chain has TRBV5-1 and TRBJ1-6; 7 bases are a match to TRBD1. CDR1 is SGHRS, CDR2 YFSETQ, per germline. CDR3 length equals 14 residues. V was pared by 4 bases and J by 7 bases, with 5 bases of the junction left unmatched. Written as DNA, the CDR3 is TGCGCCAGCAGCGTCTCGGGACAGAATTCACCCCTCCACTTT. Protein: CASSVSGQNSPLHF. The full variable domain, with the rest looked up from reference TRBV5-1 and TRBJ1-6, is KAGVTQTPRYLIKTRGQQVTLSCSPISGHRSVSWYQQTPGQGLQFLFEYFSETQRNKGNFPGRFSGRQFSNSRSEMNVSTLELGDSALYLCASSVSGQNSPLHFGNGTRLTVT.

This clone was found once. The J gene is TRBJ1-1, the V gene TRBV2; TRBD1 matches at 7 bases. This CDR3 region has 14 residues. CDR1 is SNHLY and CDR2 is FYNNEI in the germline V gene. V gave up 0 bases and J gave up 5 bases; unmatched junction bases: 3. In DNA, the CDR3 is TGTGCCAGCAGTGAAGCGGGACAGAGAACTGAAGCTTTCTTT. Protein sequence: CASSEAGQRTEAFF. The full variable domain, in which reference TRBV2 and TRBJ1-1 provide the parts outside the CDR3, is EPEVTQTPSHQVTQMGQEVILRCVPISNHLYFYWYRQILGQKVEFLVSFYNNEISEKSEIFDDQFSVERPDGSNFTLKIRSTKLEDSAMYFCASSEAGQRTEAFFGQGTRLTVV.

The chain employs TRBV12-5 and TRBJ1-2, with D possibly TRBD1 on 5 matching bases. Germline CDR1 reads LGHNT; CDR2 reads FRNRAP. The CDR3 spans 15 residues. Between the trimmed V and J ends, which lost 3 bases and 8 bases, there was a span of 19 bases. The CDR3 loop is CASGFGALAIDGYTF. In DNA form, the CDR3 reads TGTGCTAGTGGTTTTGGGGCACTAGCGATCGACGGCTACACCTTC.

As for this clone: Other DNA sequences in this sample translate to the same CDR3. The J gene is TRBJ2-3, the V gene TRBV5-1, with 8 bases aligning to TRBD1. From germline, CDR1 is SGHRS and CDR2 YFSETQ. The ends lost 0 bases at V and 4 bases at J; junction bases unmatched: 1. The CDR3 extends over 14 amino acids. The CDR3: CASSLGQGPDTQYF. Written as DNA, the CDR3 is TGCGCCAGCAGCTTGGGACAGGGGCCAGATACGCAGTATTTT.

The J gene is TRBJ2-1, the V gene TRBV6-4; perhaps TRBD1 as D (5 bases). This CDR3 has 15 amino acids. The germline V gene encodes CDR1 MRHNA and CDR2 SNTAGT. Trimming took off 6 bases at V and 4 bases at J, with 16 bases between the two ends. CDR3 nucleotide sequence: TGTGCCAGCAGCCAGGGTCCGGAGAATTACAATGAGCAGTTCTTC. It encodes CASSQGPENYNEQFF.

The rearrangement links TRBV2 to TRBJ2-7, with 7 bases lining up with TRBD1. CDR3 length equals 14 residues. Germline CDR1 SNHLY, CDR2 FYNNEI. After removal of 10 bases from V and 1 base from J, the junction contained 10 bases not matched to a gene. CDR3: CATYNRGSSYEQYF. Written as DNA, the CDR3 is TGTGCCACATATAACAGGGGAAGTTCCTACGAGCAGTACTTC.

This clone has only one observation. J is TRBJ2-3 and V is TRBV7-3, with D possibly TRBD2 on 6 matching bases. Per germline, CDR1 SGHTA and CDR2 FQGTGA. This CDR3 spans 15 amino acids. V lost 5 bases, J lost 2 bases, and 14 bases lay in between. This CDR3 reads CASSPSVLSTDTQYF. The CDR3 bases are TGTGCCAGCAGCCCTAGCGTCCTCTCCACAGATACGCAGTATTTT.

The chain carries TRBV27 and TRBJ2-1; TRBD1 is a possible D gene (5 bases). V dropped 8 bases and J dropped 8 bases, with 22 bases sitting between them. Germline V gene lookup returns CDR1 MNHEY and CDR2 SMNVEV (reference sequence). This CDR3 is 15 amino acids long. The CDR3 DNA reads as TGTGCCAGCCAACTCAACAGGTTGAACAACGATGAGCAGTTCTTC. Protein product: CASQLNRLNNDEQFF.

The rearrangement joins TRBV4-1 to TRBJ1-1, with 8 bases matching TRBD1. J gave up 1 base and V 5 bases, and 3 bases lay outside the gene matches. The CDR3 is made up of 14 amino acids. From germline, CDR1 is MGHRA and CDR2 YSYEKL. CDR3 DNA: TGCGCCAGCAGCGTTGGACAGGGGAACACTGAAGCTTTCTTT. Translated: CASSVGQGNTEAFF.

V gene TRBV4-1 combines with J gene TRBJ1-5; D remains ambiguous. Looked up from germline, CDR1 is MGHRA and CDR2 is YSYEKL. The CDR3 totals 13 residues. V was cut by 1 base and J by 3 bases, with 4 bases left in between. CDR3 DNA: TGCGCCAGCAGCCAAGTATTCAATCAGCCCCAGCATTTT. Its translation: CASSQVFNQPQHF.

The chain recombines TRBV12-5 with TRBJ2-3; tentative D call: TRBD2 (6 bases). Germline loops: CDR1 LGHNT, CDR2 FRNRAP. The CDR3 totals 14 residues. The V end lost 5 bases, the J end lost 8 bases, and 17 bases lay between the germline ends. CDR3 DNA: TGTGCTAGTGGTCTTCGACTCCCGGAGGGTACGCAGTATTTT. As protein: CASGLRLPEGTQYF.